The 9 T cell receptor beta chains below were found in one sample sequenced in a study of preoperative IRX-2 immunotherapy in early breast cancer. Treatment given: preoperative locoregional IRX-2 cytokine immunotherapy. Assay used: immunoSEQ multiplex PCR; TCRdb lists only in-frame clones, some missing. The data contain about 98,000 clones, roughly 89% of them singletons. This specimen was tumor tissue, taken after IRX-2 immunotherapy. The source is a human donor with breast cancer.

This clone was detected once. This chain links TRBV14 with TRBJ1-2; D is undetermined. This CDR3 is built from 15 residues. Germline-derived CDR1 and CDR2 are SGHDN and FVKESK. The ends were cut back, 5 bases at V and 5 bases at J, with 18 bases in the middle. This CDR3 is CASSANDRGGYGYTF. The CDR3 DNA reads as TGTGCCAGCAGCGCTAACGATCGGGGAGGATATGGCTACACCTTC.

The chain has TRBV5-1 and TRBJ2-2; tentative D call: TRBD1 (6 bases). V was clipped by 5 bases and J by 0 bases, with 8 bases between them. Germline V lookup: CDR1 SGHRS, CDR2 YFSETQ. This CDR3 is 14 amino acids long. The CDR3 DNA reads TGCGCCAGCAGGGACAGCGCGAACACCGGGGAGCTGTTTTTT. It specifies CASRDSANTGELFF.

This chain joins TRBV19 and TRBJ1-2; D is undetermined. V lost 9 bases and J 1 base, leaving 27 bases between the germline ends. CDR1 and CDR2 from the germline V gene are LNHDA and SQIVND (reference sequence). CDR3 length: 18 residues. DNA of the CDR3: TGTGCCAGCAAACTGGTGTCAGGAGGTATGTCGAGTAACTATGGCTACACCTTC. Amino acid sequence: CASKLVSGGMSSNYGYTF.

The V gene is TRBV5-1, the J gene TRBJ1-2; 11 bases map to TRBD1. The CDR3 is 14 amino acids. With 4 bases clipped from V and 7 bases from J, the junction kept 6 bases outside the gene matches. Germline loops: CDR1 SGHRS, CDR2 YFSETQ. The CDR3 bases are TGCGCCAGCAGCCTTGGACAGGGGGCGGGTGGCTACACCTTC. Its translation: CASSLGQGAGGYTF.

This clone counts as medium-sized. V gene TRBV11-3 combines with J gene TRBJ2-3; 8 bases map to TRBD2. The V gene end was trimmed by 6 bases and the J gene end by 2 bases; junction bases not matched to a gene: 7. Germline CDR1 SGHNT, CDR2 YENEEA. The CDR3 runs to 15 residues. CDR3 region: CASRAERGHTDTQYF. CDR3 coding DNA: TGTGCCAGCAGGGCTGAGCGGGGGCACACAGATACGCAGTATTTT. Based on the CDR3 plus reference TRBV11-3 and TRBJ2-3, the full variable domain is EAGVVQSPRYKIIEKKQPVAFWCNPISGHNTLYWYLQNLGQGPELLIRYENEEAVDDSQLPKDRFSAERLKGVDSTLKIQPAELGDSAVYLCASRAERGHTDTQYFGPGTRLTVL.

This clone occurred once. The gene calls are TRBV6-8 and TRBJ2-1, with 7 bases fitting TRBD2. The V segment lost 5 bases and the J segment 4 bases; nucleotides outside the gene matches: 8. The CDR3 runs to 15 residues. Germline V CDR1 and CDR2: MNHGY, SAAAGT. The CDR3 is CASSDLTAGYNEQFF. The CDR3 bases are TGTGCCAGCAGTGATTTGACAGCGGGATACAATGAGCAGTTCTTC.

The J gene is TRBJ2-7, the V gene TRBV6-8, with D possibly being TRBD1 (6 bases). The CDR3 has 12 residues. Between the trimmed V and J ends, which lost 2 bases and 5 bases, there was a span of 7 bases. Germline lookup yields CDR1 MNHGY and CDR2 SAAAGT. DNA for the CDR3: TGTGCCAGCAGTTACAACAGGGACGAGCAGTACTTC. This encodes CASSYNRDEQYF.

The rearrangement joins TRBV10-3 to TRBJ2-3; 15 positions agree with TRBD2. Germline CDR1 and CDR2: ENHRY and SYGVKD. The CDR3 runs 19 residues. V shed 2 bases, J shed 4 bases, and the junction held 10 bases outside the gene matches. This chain's CDR3 is CAISEPGLAGGLSPDTQYF. The CDR3 DNA reads TGTGCCATCAGTGAGCCCGGACTAGCGGGGGGGCTTTCCCCAGATACGCAGTATTTT.

CDR3 in amino acids: CAWTTGGTGNTIYF. The CDR3, as DNA: TGTGCCTGGACCACAGGGGGCACAGGAAACACCATATATTTT. This rearrangement joins TRBV30 to TRBJ1-3; 9 nucleotides match TRBD1. This CDR3 comprises 14 residues. Germline assignment: CDR1 GTSNPN and CDR2 SVGIG (reference sequence). The V gene end was trimmed by 4 bases and the J gene end by 4 bases; junction bases not matched to a gene: 5.